The rows below give T cell receptor beta chains drawn from one sample of a study of blood T cell repertoires in COVID-19. The data were produced by immunoSEQ multiplex PCR, yet TCRdb's version contains in-frame clones alone and is incomplete. In the table there are roughly 180,000 clones, more than 75% of which are singletons. Source material: peripheral blood. All receptors come from a woman aged 45-65 years with COVID-19, enrolled during active disease. Both conserved end residues are part of each CDR3. Each record gives: J gene, D gene, clone size, V gene, CDR3 DNA, CDR3 protein. The D gene is left open where the match is weak. A clone size is listed for some rows: how often the clone was seen (once, few, many), or a class if it is expanded.

TRBJ1-2 | . | . | TRBV4-1 | TGCGCCAGCAGCCAATCCACAGGCTATGGTTATGGCTACACCTTC | CASSQSTGYGYGYTF
TRBJ2-1 | TRBD2 | . | TRBV10-2 | TGCGCCAGCAGAGAAACTAGCGGGGGATCCAATGAGCAGTTCTTC | CASRETSGGSNEQFF
TRBJ1-1 | TRBD1 | . | TRBV27 | TGTGCCAGCAGTTTATCCCCAGGGGGCACTGAAGCTTTCTTT | CASSLSPGGTEAFF
TRBJ2-4 | . | . | TRBV2 | TGTGCCAGCAGTGCCCGAGTAGCGGAGAGAGCCAAAAACATTCAGTACTTC | CASSARVAERAKNIQYF
TRBJ1-5 | . | . | TRBV5-6 | TGTGCCAGCAGTTATCGACAGAACCGCAATCAGCCCCAGCATTTT | CASSYRQNRNQPQHF
TRBJ1-2 | . | . | TRBV18 | TGTGCCAGCTCACCAGAGGCTGCTAACTATGGCTACACCTTC | CASSPEAANYGYTF
TRBJ1-2 | . | . | TRBV30 | TGTGCCTGGAGCCTCCGCTATGGCTACACCTTC | CAWSLRYGYTF
TRBJ2-5 | TRBD2 | . | TRBV11-2 | TGTGCCAGCAGCTTCTCGCTAGCGGGGGACAAAGAGACCCAGTACTTC | CASSFSLAGDKETQYF
TRBJ2-5 | . | . | TRBV7-9 | TGTGCCAGCAGCGCCGCCCGGGGGACTCAAGAGACCCAGTACTTC | CASSAARGTQETQYF
TRBJ1-6 | TRBD1 | . | TRBV7-3 | TGTGCCAGCAGGCCGAAGGGACAGCCCAATTCACCCCTCCACTTT | CASRPKGQPNSPLHF
TRBJ2-3 | TRBD2 | . | TRBV6-5 | TGTGCCAGCAGAATAGCGGGGGGGACAGATACGCAGTATTTT | CASRIAGGTDTQYF
TRBJ2-5 | TRBD2 | . | TRBV9 | TGTGCCAGCAGCGTAGGAGTAGCGGGGCAAGAGACCCAGTACTTC | CASSVGVAGQETQYF
TRBJ2-2 | . | few | TRBV5-8 | TGTGCCGGTCTTATAGTAGCGACGAACACCGGGGAGCTGTTTTTT | CAGLIVATNTGELFF
TRBJ1-2 | . | . | TRBV20-1 | TGCAGTGCTTTCTCCGGCTATGGCTACACCTTC | CSAFSGYGYTF
TRBJ1-1 | . | . | TRBV30 | TGTGCCTGGACGGACGGGGATGAAGCTTTCTTT | CAWTDGDEAFF
TRBJ1-4 | TRBD1 | . | TRBV28 | TGTGCCAGCAGGACAGGGGGGAAACTGTTTTTT | CASRTGGKLFF
TRBJ1-2 | TRBD1 | few | TRBV6-5 | TGTGCCAGCAGTCCCCGGGAGGGGGCTATCGATGGCTACACCTTC | CASSPREGAIDGYTF
TRBJ1-4 | . | . | TRBV7-9 | TGTGCCAGCAGCTTAGCGGCTCGGGGAGAAGAAAAACTGTTTTTT | CASSLAARGEEKLFF
TRBJ1-1 | . | . | TRBV11-3 | TGTGCCAGCAGCTCGGTAGGAAAGGCCGGAGGAACTGAAGCTTTCTTT | CASSSVGKAGGTEAFF
TRBJ1-2 | TRBD1 | once | TRBV7-2 | TGTGCCAGCAAATCCCCAGGGGGGAACTATGGCTACACCTTC | CASKSPGGNYGYTF
TRBJ1-1 | . | . | TRBV7-2 | TGTGCCAGCAGCTCCCACCAGGCAGTGAACACTGAAGCTTTCTTT | CASSSHQAVNTEAFF
TRBJ2-1 | . | . | TRBV28 | TGTGCCAGCAGCTTACGAAGCAACTACAATGAGCAGTTCTTC | CASSLRSNYNEQFF
TRBJ2-1 | TRBD2 | . | TRBV19 | TGTGCCAGTAGTACCCTCGGACTAGCGGGGGTATACAATGAGCAGTTCTTC | CASSTLGLAGVYNEQFF
TRBJ2-5 | TRBD1 | . | TRBV3-1/TRBV3-2 | TGTGCCAGCAGCCAGACAGGGGGCTTTGAGACCCAGTACTTC | CASSQTGGFETQYF
TRBJ2-6 | TRBD1 | . | TRBV2 | TGTGCCAGCAGGGGAGGACAGGGGGCGATCTCTGGGGCCAACGTCCTGACTTTC | CASRGGQGAISGANVLTF
TRBJ1-2 | TRBD1 | once | TRBV6-4 | TGTGCCAGCAGTGACTCGACGAAGGCCGGGACAGAGAACTATGGCTACACCTTC | CASSDSTKAGTENYGYTF
TRBJ1-2 | TRBD1 | . | TRBV15 | TGTGCCACCAGCAGAGACAGGGGGCTGGACTATGGCTACACCTTC | CATSRDRGLDYGYTF
TRBJ2-7 | . | . | TRBV3-1/TRBV3-2 | TGTGCCAGCAGACTAACGGGACAAAAGTACGAGCAGTACTTC | CASRLTGQKYEQYF
TRBJ2-1 | TRBD2 | . | TRBV6-2/TRBV6-3 | TGTGCCAGCAGTTACTCGATCGCTAGCGGGGGGCCTCAGTTCTTC | CASSYSIASGGPQFF
TRBJ2-7 | . | . | TRBV19 | TGTGCCAGTAGTATAGACAGACTGACCTACGAGCAGTACTTC | CASSIDRLTYEQYF